These 17 T cell receptor beta chains were all obtained from the same sample, sequenced in a study of cytomegalovirus exposure and HLA in healthy donors. 60 Vbeta and 13 Jbeta primers were used in PCR. This table comes from immunoSEQ multiplex PCR, and its TCRdb copy is limited to in-frame clones, with some not included. The sample comprises over 200,000 clones, 70% to 90% of which are singletons, and roughly 1.3% rests with the top ten. Sample: PBMCs. The receptors were sampled from a human donor in good health.

Only a few counts were recorded for this clone. The chain employs TRBV6-1 and TRBJ1-1, with TRBD1 identical over 7 bases. V dropped 7 bases and J dropped 1; count of bases not matched to a gene: 9. Per the germline V gene, CDR1 is MNHNS and CDR2 is SASEGT. The CDR3 is 15 amino acids. The CDR3 coding sequence is TGTGCCAGCACCCGCGGCAGACAGGGGAACACTGAAGCTTTCTTT. This sequence encodes CASTRGRQGNTEAFF.

This clone has more than one count but fewer than ten. V gene TRBV28 combines with J gene TRBJ1-2; TRBD1 is a possible D gene (5 bases). The germline V and J ends were trimmed by 4 bases and 4 bases, with 19 bases remaining between them. Germline CDR1 MDHEN, CDR2 SYDVKM. CDR3 size: 16 residues. CDR3 in DNA: TGTGCCAGCAGTTCAAGGAGGGGCCCTACTCTCTATGGCTACACCTTC. As protein: CASSSRRGPTLYGYTF.

The V and J genes are TRBV4-1 and TRBJ2-1; a weak D match, TRBD2 (7 bases). Germline V lookup: CDR1 MGHRA, CDR2 YSYEKL. CDR3 length equals 18 residues. V was shortened by 3 bases and J by 3 bases, with 21 bases between the two germline ends. Here the CDR3 DNA reads TGCGCCAGCAGCCATCATACCGGGGGGCTCCGCGACTACAATGAGCAGTTCTTC. This translates into CASSHHTGGLRDYNEQFF.

The chain uses TRBV19 and TRBJ2-7; 12 bases match TRBD1. Trimming took 6 bases from V and 5 from J; bases not matched to a gene: 5. The CDR3 has 14 residues. The V gene's germline CDR1 is LNHDA and CDR2 SQIVND (reference sequence). CDR3 nucleotide sequence: TGTGCCAGTAGGCCTGGGACAGGGGGCAACGAGCAGTACTTC. Its protein is CASRPGTGGNEQYF.

The chain's CDR3 is CASSFKSGAFF. The CDR3 DNA follows: TGTGCCAGCAGTTTTAAAAGCGGAGCTTTCTTT. The chain links TRBV28 to TRBJ1-1; D is undetermined. Germline lookup yields CDR1 MDHEN and CDR2 SYDVKM. The CDR3 is made up of 11 amino acids. The V gene lost 3 bases and the J gene lost 10 bases, with 9 bases spanning the gap.

This chain links TRBV6-4 with TRBJ2-3; TRBD2 is a possible D gene (6 bases). The V and J ends lost 6 bases and 11 bases respectively, with 15 bases between them. The CDR3 sequence is 12 residues long. Germline loops: CDR1 MRHNA, CDR2 SNTAGT. The CDR3 loop is CASSDNRREQYF. CDR3 sequence (DNA): TGTGCCAGCAGCGACAACAGGAGGGAGCAGTATTTT.

The J gene is TRBJ1-2, the V gene TRBV6-5; 11 bases are a match to TRBD1. The V segment lost 6 bases and the J segment 2 bases; nucleotides outside the gene matches: 8. The CDR3 consists of 16 residues. The germline V gene has CDR1 MNHEY and CDR2 SVGAGI. The CDR3 spells CASSYTGTGGNYGYTF. CDR3 DNA: TGTGCCAGCAGCTACACCGGGACAGGGGGAAACTATGGCTACACCTTC.

This chain links TRBV5-1 with TRBJ1-2; weak D call: TRBD1 (5 bases). Germline V gene data show CDR1 as SGHRS and CDR2 as YFSETQ. CDR3 size: 16 residues. Trimming left V 0 bases short and J 4 bases short, with 16 bases between. For the CDR3, the DNA is TGCGCCAGCAGCTTGGGGCCCCCTCGGGACTTCTATGGCTACACCTTC. Encoded protein: CASSLGPPRDFYGYTF. Combining the CDR3 with reference TRBV5-1 and TRBJ1-2 gives the whole variable domain KAGVTQTPRYLIKTRGQQVTLSCSPISGHRSVSWYQQTPGQGLQFLFEYFSETQRNKGNFPGRFSGRQFSNSRSEMNVSTLELGDSALYLCASSLGPPRDFYGYTFGSGTRLTVV.

This chain uses TRBV11-2 with TRBJ2-5, with 7 nucleotides matching TRBD2. The V gene end was trimmed by 1 base and the J gene end by 7 bases; junction bases not matched to a gene: 12. Germline CDR1 and CDR2: SGHAT and FQNNGV. This CDR3 has 16 amino acids. This CDR3 is CASSLGGSGYLRTQYF. In nucleotides, the CDR3 is TGTGCCAGCAGCTTAGGTGGTAGCGGGTACCTTAGGACCCAGTACTTC. Based on the CDR3 plus reference TRBV11-2 and TRBJ2-5, the full variable domain is EAGVAQSPRYKIIEKRQSVAFWCNPISGHATLYWYQQILGQGPKLLIQFQNNGVVDDSQLPKDRFSAERLKGVDSTLKIQPAKLEDSAVYLCASSLGGSGYLRTQYFGPGTRLLVL.

The chain is built from TRBV4-1 and TRBJ2-7; 11 positions match TRBD1. The CDR3 length is 14 residues. Germline trimming cut 6 bases from V and 5 bases from J; bases unmatched to any gene: 6. CDR1 and CDR2 (germline): MGHRA, YSYEKL. CDR3 DNA: TGCGCCAGCAGTCGGACAGGGGGCAGGAACGAGCAGTACTTC. The encoded protein is CASSRTGGRNEQYF.

The chain is built from TRBV29-1 and TRBJ1-2; D ambiguous. From germline, CDR1 is SQVTM and CDR2 ANQGSEA. Trimming cost V 5 bases and J 8 bases, with 18 bases left between them. The CDR3 is made up of 13 amino acids. The CDR3 region is CSVSRLTRSGYTF. DNA for the CDR3: TGCAGCGTTTCACGACTTACCCGGTCGGGCTACACCTTC.

The CDR3 reads CAITPGHLSGANVLTF. In DNA, the CDR3 is TGTGCCATCACCCCGGGACATCTCTCTGGGGCCAACGTCCTGACTTTC. V gene TRBV10-3 combines with J gene TRBJ2-6; TRBD1 is a possible D gene (6 bases). Germline V gene lookup returns CDR1 ENHRY and CDR2 SYGVKD. The CDR3 is 16 residues long. With 7 bases removed from V and 0 bases from J, the gap between germline ends came to 13 bases.

The chain couples TRBV4-1 to TRBJ2-5; 8 nucleotides align to TRBD1. The CDR3 consists of 16 residues. CDR1 and CDR2 from the germline V gene are MGHRA and YSYEKL. Trimming cost V 4 bases and J 5 bases; bases outside gene matches: 12. This CDR3 is CASSPRGQGRGETQYF. CDR3 DNA sequence: TGCGCCAGCAGCCCCAGAGGACAGGGTCGGGGCGAGACCCAGTACTTC.

The V and J genes are TRBV2 and TRBJ2-5; 8 nucleotides align to TRBD1. Germline V gives CDR1 SNHLY, CDR2 FYNNEI. V dropped 3 bases and J dropped 2; count of bases not matched to a gene: 11. The length of the CDR3 is 17 residues. This CDR3 is CASSERTGSWGQETQYF. CDR3 nucleotides: TGTGCCAGCAGTGAGCGGACAGGGAGTTGGGGGCAAGAGACCCAGTACTTC.

V usage is TRBV9 and J usage is TRBJ2-5; TRBD1 is a possible D gene (6 bases). CDR3 length: 14 amino acids. V lost 3 bases and J 1 base, leaving 10 bases between the germline ends. Germline assignment: CDR1 SGDLS and CDR2 YYNGEE. The CDR3 loop is CASSGTGIQETQYF. CDR3 coding DNA: TGTGCCAGCAGCGGAACAGGGATCCAAGAGACCCAGTACTTC.

V gene TRBV6-1 combines with J gene TRBJ1-2, with D uncertain. V was trimmed by 5 bases and J by 6 bases, leaving 7 bases between them. The CDR3 length is 11 residues. Germline V lookup: CDR1 MNHNS, CDR2 SASEGT. The CDR3 coding sequence is TGTGCCAGCAGTCCTCTTGATGGCTACACCTTC. This translates into CASSPLDGYTF.

The chain carries TRBV6-5 and TRBJ2-7; D not certain. CDR1 MNHEY and CDR2 SVGAGI come from the germline V gene. With 2 bases removed from V and 2 bases from J, the gap between germline ends came to 10 bases. This CDR3 contains 14 residues. CDR3 in DNA: TGTGCCAGCAGTTACAGGTTCGGAGCCTACGAGCAGTACTTC. Translating it yields CASSYRFGAYEQYF.